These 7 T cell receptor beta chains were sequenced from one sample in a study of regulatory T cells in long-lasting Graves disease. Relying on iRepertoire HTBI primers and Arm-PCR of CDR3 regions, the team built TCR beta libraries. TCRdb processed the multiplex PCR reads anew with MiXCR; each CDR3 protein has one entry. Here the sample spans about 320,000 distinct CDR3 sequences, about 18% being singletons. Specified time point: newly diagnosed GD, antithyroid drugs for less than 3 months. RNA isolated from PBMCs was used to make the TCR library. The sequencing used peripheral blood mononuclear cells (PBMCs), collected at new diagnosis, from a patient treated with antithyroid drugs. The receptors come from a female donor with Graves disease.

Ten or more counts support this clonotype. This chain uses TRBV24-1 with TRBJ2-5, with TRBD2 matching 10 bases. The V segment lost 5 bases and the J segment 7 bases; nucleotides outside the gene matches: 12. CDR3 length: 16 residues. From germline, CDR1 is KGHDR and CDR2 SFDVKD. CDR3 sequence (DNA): TGTGCCACCAGTGGCCTAGCGGGGGACTCTCAGGGGACCCAGTACTTC. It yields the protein CATSGLAGDSQGTQYF.

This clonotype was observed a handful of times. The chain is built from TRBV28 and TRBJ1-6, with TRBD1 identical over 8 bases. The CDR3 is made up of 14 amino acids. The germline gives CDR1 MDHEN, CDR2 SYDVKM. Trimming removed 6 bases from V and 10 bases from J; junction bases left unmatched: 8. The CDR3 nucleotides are TGTGCCAGCAGACAACGGACAGGGCGATCACCCCTCCACTTT. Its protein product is CASRQRTGRSPLHF. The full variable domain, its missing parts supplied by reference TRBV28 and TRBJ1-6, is DVKVTQSSRYLVKRTGEKVFLECVQDMDHENMFWYRQDPGLGLRLIYFSYDVKMKEKGDIPEGYSVSREKKERFSLILESASTNQTSMYLCASRQRTGRSPLHFGNGTRLTVT.

The CDR3 here is CASSDRRGSGNTIYF. CDR3 nucleotides: TGTGCCAGCAGCGACCGGAGGGGCTCTGGAAACACCATATATTTT. The rearrangement joins TRBV6-2 or TRBV6-3 to TRBJ1-3; possibly TRBD1 for D (5 bases). Germline CDR1 and CDR2: MNHEY and SVGEGT. V was trimmed by 6 bases and J by 0 bases, leaving 12 bases between them. The CDR3 runs 15 residues.

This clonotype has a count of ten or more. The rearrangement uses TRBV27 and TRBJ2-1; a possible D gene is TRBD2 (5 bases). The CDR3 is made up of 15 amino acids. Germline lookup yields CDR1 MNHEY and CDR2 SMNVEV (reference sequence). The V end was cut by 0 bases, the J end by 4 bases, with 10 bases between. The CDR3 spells CASSLSMDLYNEQFF. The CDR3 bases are TGTGCCAGCAGTTTATCGATGGACTTGTACAATGAGCAGTTCTTC.

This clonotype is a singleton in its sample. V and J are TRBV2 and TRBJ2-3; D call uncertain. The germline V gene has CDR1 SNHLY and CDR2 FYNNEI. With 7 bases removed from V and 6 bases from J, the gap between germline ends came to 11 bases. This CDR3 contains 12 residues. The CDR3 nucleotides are TGTGCCAGCAACCCGTTAGCCGATACGCAGTATTTT. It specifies CASNPLADTQYF.

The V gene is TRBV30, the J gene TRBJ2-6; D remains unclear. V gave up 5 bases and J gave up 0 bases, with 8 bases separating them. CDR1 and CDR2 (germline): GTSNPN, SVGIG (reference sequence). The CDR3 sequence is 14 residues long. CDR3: CAWAYISGANVLTF. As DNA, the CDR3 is TGTGCCTGGGCTTACATCTCTGGGGCCAACGTCCTGACTTTC.

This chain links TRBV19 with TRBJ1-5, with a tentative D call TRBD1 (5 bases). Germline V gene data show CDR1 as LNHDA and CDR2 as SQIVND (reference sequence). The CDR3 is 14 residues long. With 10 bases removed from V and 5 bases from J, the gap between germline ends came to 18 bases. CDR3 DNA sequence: TGTGCCACGCGCGGGACCCCGGGGGATCAGCCCCAGCATTTT. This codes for CATRGTPGDQPQHF.